Below are 15 T cell receptor beta chains sequenced from a single sample in a study of CD8+ T cells in alopecia areata. TCR sequencing used cDNA made by reverse transcription of extracted RNA. Sequenced by immunoSEQ multiplex PCR; TCRdb stores in-frame clones only, minus some. The data hold roughly 210,000 clones, with 43% observed a single time. Treatment defined: oral pan-JAK inhibitor, 5-10 mg twice daily. Sequences were derived from CD4+ T cells sorted from blood, sampled around week 37, from a patient treated with tofacitinib. These receptors came from a human donor with alopecia areata.

The V call is TRBV14, the J call TRBJ2-5; D gene ambiguous. The CDR3 sequence is 14 residues long. The V end was cut by 4 bases, the J end by 5 bases, with 14 bases between. CDR1 SGHDN and CDR2 FVKESK come from the germline V gene. The CDR3: CASSLGRRGETQYF. DNA of the CDR3: TGTGCCAGCAGCCTTGGACGGCGTGGGGAGACCCAGTACTTC.

The CDR3 DNA sequence: TGCAGCGGGGGGGACCACACCGGGGAGCTGTTTTTT. It specifies CSGGDHTGELFF. The rearrangement joins TRBV29-1 to TRBJ2-2; D is possibly TRBD2 (6 bases). V lost 7 bases and J 3 bases, leaving 9 bases between the germline ends. The CDR3 extends over 12 amino acids. In germline, CDR1 is SQVTM, CDR2 ANQGSEA.

This rearrangement joins TRBV6-1 to TRBJ2-5, with 16 bases aligning to TRBD2. V lost 4 bases to trimming and J lost 1 base; unmatched junction nucleotides: 6. Looked up from germline, CDR1 is MNHNS and CDR2 is SASEGT. The CDR3 runs 18 residues. The CDR3 protein is CASSGGTSGRASQETQYF. The CDR3 DNA sequence: TGTGCCAGCAGTGGAGGGACTAGCGGGAGGGCATCCCAAGAGACCCAGTACTTC.

The chain combines TRBV30 with TRBJ1-1; TRBD1 agrees at 10 bases. V lost 2 bases and J lost 4; bases outside the gene matches: 7. Germline assignment: CDR1 GTSNPN and CDR2 SVGIG (reference sequence). CDR3 length: 15 residues. CDR3 region: CAWSWGQGSGTEAFF. The CDR3 nucleotides read TGTGCCTGGAGTTGGGGACAGGGGAGTGGCACTGAAGCTTTCTTT.

The rearrangement joins TRBV6-1 to TRBJ1-2; D is ambiguous. This CDR3 is 13 amino acids long. Germline CDR1 is MNHNS and CDR2 is SASEGT. V lost 1 base and J 4 bases, leaving 7 bases between the germline ends. The CDR3 DNA reads as TGTGCCAGCAGTGAAGTTGGAGCCTATGGCTACACCTTC. Protein product: CASSEVGAYGYTF.

In this sample, this clone turned up a few times. The chain links TRBV9 to TRBJ2-2, with 8 bases identical to TRBD2. Germline-derived CDR1 and CDR2 are SGDLS and YYNGEE. After removal of 2 bases from V and 6 bases from J, the junction contained 6 bases not matched to a gene. The CDR3 has 15 residues. The CDR3 DNA reads TGTGCCAGCAGCGTCAGCGGGAGCTTTTCCGGGGAGCTGTTTTTT. This gives the protein CASSVSGSFSGELFF.

The chain links TRBV5-1 to TRBJ1-1, with D possibly matching TRBD1 (5 bases). Trimming stripped 2 bases from V and 4 bases from J, with 9 bases between. The CDR3 spans 13 residues. Germline V gives CDR1 SGHRS, CDR2 YFSETQ. The CDR3 region has the DNA TGCGCCAGCAGCTTTGGGGCTAGCACTGAAGCTTTCTTT. This gives the protein CASSFGASTEAFF.

Only a few counts were recorded for this clone. The chain employs TRBV10-1 and TRBJ2-7; 7 positions agree with TRBD1. The CDR3 is made up of 15 amino acids. From germline, CDR1 is WNHNN and CDR2 SYGVQD (reference sequence). The J segment lost 0 bases and the V segment lost 0 bases, leaving 2 bases of the junction unmatched. The CDR3 region is CASSESGTASYEQYF. CDR3 nucleotide sequence: TGCGCCAGCAGTGAGTCGGGGACAGCCTCCTACGAGCAGTACTTC.

This clone was seen many times. The identical CDR3 is also encoded by other nucleotide sequences in the sample. The gene calls are TRBV6-5 and TRBJ2-7; the match to TRBD1 covers 7 bases. The V gene's germline CDR1 is MNHEY and CDR2 SVGAGI. This CDR3 has 14 amino acids. Trimming removed 6 bases from V and 3 bases from J; junction bases left unmatched: 8. Here the CDR3 reads CASSSWDRGYEQYF. CDR3 nucleotide sequence: TGTGCCAGCAGCTCCTGGGACAGAGGCTACGAGCAGTACTTC.

This clone turned up a few times. This chain uses TRBV7-2 with TRBJ1-4, with TRBD1 as a possible D gene (6 bases). CDR3 length equals 12 residues. Trimming stripped 2 bases from V and 8 bases from J, with 6 bases between. The germline V gene has CDR1 SGHTA and CDR2 FQGNSA. The CDR3 loop reads CASSLQGEKLFF. The CDR3 DNA is TGTGCCAGCAGCTTACAGGGGGAAAAACTGTTTTTT.

This chain links TRBV14 with TRBJ2-3; TRBD2 agrees at 8 bases. The ends lost 4 bases at V and 5 bases at J; junction bases unmatched: 8. Per the germline V gene, CDR1 is SGHDN and CDR2 is FVKESK. The CDR3 sequence is 15 residues long. The CDR3, as DNA: TGTGCCAGCAGCCCGCTAGCGGGCAAAGGAGATACGCAGTATTTT. It translates to CASSPLAGKGDTQYF.

J is TRBJ1-1 and V is TRBV7-2; D not certain. The V end lost 1 base, the J end lost 0 bases, and 3 bases lay between the germline ends. CDR3 length: 13 residues. Looked up from germline, CDR1 is SGHTA and CDR2 is FQGNSA. In nucleotides, the CDR3 is TGTGCCAGCAGCTTAGTATTGAACACTGAAGCTTTCTTT. Translation: CASSLVLNTEAFF.

This chain joins TRBV30 and TRBJ2-2; tentative D call: TRBD1 (5 bases). Between the trimmed V and J ends, which lost 5 bases and 5 bases, there was a span of 12 bases. Germline values: CDR1 GTSNPN, CDR2 SVGIG (reference sequence). CDR3 length equals 13 residues. CDR3 in amino acids: CAWCNRPTGELFF. Written as DNA, the CDR3 is TGTGCCTGGTGCAACAGGCCGACCGGGGAGCTGTTTTTT.

The table lists this clone with a count of one. The chain is built from TRBV30 and TRBJ1-2, with D unclear. V was trimmed by 4 bases and J by 4 bases, leaving 10 bases between them. This CDR3 has 12 amino acids. Germline V gene sequence: CDR1 GTSNPN, CDR2 SVGIG (reference sequence). The CDR3 coding sequence is TGTGCCTGGATTTCGGGAAGCTATGGCTACACCTTC. It is translated as CAWISGSYGYTF.

This clone has only a few counts. The chain joins TRBV28 to TRBJ2-2, with D possibly being TRBD2 (6 bases). Trimming stripped 7 bases from V and 1 base from J, with 13 bases between. The CDR3 loop spans 15 amino acids. Germline CDR1 reads MDHEN; CDR2 reads SYDVKM. CDR3 sequence: CASMRSSGNTGELFF. The CDR3 nucleotides are TGTGCCAGCATGAGAAGTAGCGGGAACACCGGGGAGCTGTTTTTT.